The clone carrying this TCR beta chain has just a few counts. These data come from a study of T cells of healthy individuals. The CDR3 runs to 13 residues. The germline CDR1 and CDR2 sequences are SGHAT and FQDESV (reference sequence). The V segment lost 7 bases and the J segment 9 bases; nucleotides outside the gene matches: 6. TCRdb passed the 5' RACE reads through MiXCR, listing each CDR3 protein once. The data contain approximately 89,000 distinct CDR3 sequences, approximately 5.4% of them singletons. The receptor was derived from a female donor in good health. The rearrangement joins TRBV11-1 to TRBJ1-6; 7 bases agree with TRBD1. The CDR3 sequence: CASTGTVSSPLHF. The CDR3 nucleotides are TGTGCCAGCACCGGGACAGTATCTTCACCCCTCCACTTT.